One and the same sample provided the 32 T cell receptor beta chains below, sequenced in a study of early T cells in non-severe SARS-CoV-2 infection (dated by TCRdb to about 2021). The library was generated by 5' RACE. Sequencer: NextSeq 500. TCRdb reprocessed the public reads (quality trimming at Q25 with fastp, clone calling with MiXCR) and kept in-frame beta chains. Identical CDR3 proteins give one entry, which carries the most common genes and DNA. This sample is represented by around 77,000 distinct CDR3 sequences; roughly 4.7% of them were singletons. Less than 9.5% of the sample lies in the top ten. Material: whole blood, obtained at baseline. These receptor sequences come from an adult who was a healthcare worker with PCR-confirmed SARS-CoV-2 infection or an uninfected control (not recorded which).

Ten or more counts support this clonotype. The chain couples TRBV29-1 to TRBJ2-1; 10 bases map to TRBD2. The CDR3 is made up of 16 amino acids. CDR1 and CDR2 from the germline V gene are SQVTM and ANQGSEA. V was pared by 2 bases and J by 7 bases, with 11 bases of the junction left unmatched. CDR3 protein: CSVERPGLAELNEQFF. CDR3 DNA: TGCAGCGTTGAACGACCAGGACTAGCGGAATTGAATGAGCAGTTCTTC.

The chain carries TRBV9 and TRBJ2-7; 9 bases match TRBD2. The CDR3 contains 15 residues. The junction had 11 bases not matched to a gene; V was cut back by 4 bases and J by 6 bases. Per the germline V gene, CDR1 is SGDLS and CDR2 is YYNGEE. Written as DNA, the CDR3 is TGTGCCAGCAGCCCTAGCGGGAAGTATCCGTCCGAGCAGTACTTC. Its protein is CASSPSGKYPSEQYF.

This clonotype was counted many times. The V call is TRBV7-9, the J call TRBJ1-1; 7 bases match TRBD1. V was clipped by 2 bases and J by 3 bases; unmatched bases: 3. CDR1 SEHNR and CDR2 FQNEAQ come from the germline V gene (reference sequence). There are 14 residues in the CDR3. CDR3 in amino acids: CASSLWQGDTEAFF. CDR3 DNA: TGTGCCAGCAGCTTATGGCAGGGGGACACTGAAGCTTTCTTT.

Many counts were recorded for this clonotype. This chain joins TRBV13 and TRBJ2-1; 9 bases agree with TRBD2. CDR3 length: 16 residues. V lost 5 bases, J lost 6 bases, and 11 bases stayed unmatched. CDR1 and CDR2 (germline): PRHDT, FYEKMQ (reference sequence). The DNA of the CDR3 is TGTGCCAGCAGCGATAATACCGGGACTAGCTCCAATGAGCAGTTCTTC. Protein: CASSDNTGTSSNEQFF.

This clonotype was counted at least ten times. This chain connects TRBV6-5 to TRBJ1-6; no clear D gene. Germline CDR1 and CDR2: MNHEY and SVGAGI. This CDR3 contains 14 residues. V was clipped by 2 bases and J by 6 bases, with 8 bases between them. CDR3: CASSYTDLNSPLHF. The CDR3 nucleotides read TGTGCCAGCAGTTACACTGACCTTAATTCACCCCTCCACTTT.

This clonotype was found a few times. The chain carries TRBV19 and TRBJ2-4, with 7 bases that match TRBD2. The trim removed 3 bases at V and 0 bases at J, leaving 8 bases unmatched. The CDR3 has 17 residues. Germline CDR1 reads LNHDA; CDR2 reads SQIVND (reference sequence). The CDR3 here is CASSMATASGAKNIQYF. Here the CDR3 DNA reads TGTGCCAGTAGTATGGCAACTGCTAGCGGAGCCAAAAACATTCAGTACTTC.

The CDR3 coding sequence is TGTGCCAGCAGATATGGACTAGCGGAATACAATGAGCAGTTCTTC. It translates to CASRYGLAEYNEQFF. This chain joins TRBV6-5 and TRBJ2-1; the match to TRBD2 covers 10 bases. With 6 bases clipped from V and 4 bases from J, the junction kept 6 bases outside the gene matches. Germline CDR1 is MNHEY and CDR2 is SVGAGI. The CDR3 sequence is 15 residues long.

The chain joins TRBV5-1 to TRBJ2-3; a possible D gene is TRBD2 (5 bases). Trimming removed 4 bases from V and 6 bases from J, with 18 bases in between. CDR3 length equals 15 residues. The germline V gene has CDR1 SGHRS and CDR2 YFSETQ. For the CDR3, the DNA is TGCGCCAGCAGCCCAAGGACTTCCCGCGGGGATACGCAGTATTTT. It translates to CASSPRTSRGDTQYF.

This chain links TRBV10-1 with TRBJ2-7; tentatively, D is TRBD2 (6 bases). Between the trimmed V and J ends, which lost 0 bases and 4 bases, there was a span of 16 bases. Germline V gene lookup returns CDR1 WNHNN and CDR2 SYGVQD (reference sequence). This CDR3 is 16 amino acids long. DNA of the CDR3: TGCGCCAGCAGTGAGTCCGCAGGAGGGCCTCTATACGAGCAGTACTTC. It codes for CASSESAGGPLYEQYF.

The table lists this clonotype with many counts. V gene TRBV6-1 combines with J gene TRBJ1-2; a weak D match, TRBD1 (5 bases). Germline loops: CDR1 MNHNS, CDR2 SASEGT. Trimming stripped 2 bases from V and 4 bases from J, with 8 bases between. The CDR3 has 13 amino acids. This chain's CDR3 is CASSETGRYGYTF. In DNA form, the CDR3 reads TGTGCCAGCAGTGAAACAGGCCGCTATGGCTACACCTTC.

The gene calls are TRBV20-1 and TRBJ2-6; possibly TRBD1 for D (5 bases). The ends were cut back, 6 bases at V and 0 bases at J, with 12 bases in the middle. This CDR3 has 15 residues. Germline CDR1 DFQATT, CDR2 SNEGSKA (reference sequence). CDR3 nucleotides: TGCAGTGCGAGACGACAGCGCTCTGGGGCCAACGTCCTGACTTTC. Translating gives CSARRQRSGANVLTF.

This clonotype has a handful of counts. The chain has TRBV5-1 and TRBJ2-2, with 8 positions matching TRBD1. The CDR3 has 14 residues. V lost 7 bases and J lost 3; bases outside the gene matches: 5. Germline CDR1 SGHRS, CDR2 YFSETQ. CDR3 region: CASATGEDTGELFF. The CDR3, as DNA: TGCGCCAGCGCGACAGGGGAGGACACCGGGGAGCTGTTTTTT.

This clonotype was recorded many times. The chain combines TRBV7-3 with TRBJ1-1; 8 bases are a match to TRBD1. Germline-derived CDR1 and CDR2 are SGHTA and FQGTGA. The ends lost 4 bases at V and 8 bases at J; junction bases unmatched: 6. The CDR3 is 13 residues long. Written as DNA, the CDR3 is TGTGCCAGCAGCTCGGACAGGGTAGGCGAAGCTTTCTTT. Protein sequence: CASSSDRVGEAFF.

This clonotype was observed many times. The chain recombines TRBV29-1 with TRBJ2-3; 9 nucleotides line up with TRBD1. Germline CDR1 SQVTM, CDR2 ANQGSEA. The CDR3 sequence is 14 residues long. The V gene end was trimmed by 8 bases and the J gene end by 3 bases; junction bases not matched to a gene: 9. DNA for the CDR3: TGCAGCTTCGTGGACAGGGGAGGGACAGATACGCAGTATTTT. Protein: CSFVDRGGTDTQYF.

This clonotype showed up just a few times. The genes are TRBV7-8 and TRBJ2-3; D may be TRBD2 (5 bases). The ends were cut back, 5 bases at V and 5 bases at J, with 17 bases in the middle. CDR3 size: 15 residues. CDR1 is SGHVS, CDR2 FQNEAQ, per germline. For the CDR3, the DNA is TGTGCCAGCAGCGGCGGACTGACCCGGGGAGATACGCAGTATTTT. Amino acids: CASSGGLTRGDTQYF. Drawing the rest from reference TRBV7-8 and TRBJ2-3, the complete variable domain is GAGVSQSPRYKVAKRGQDVALRCDPISGHVSLFWYQQALGQGPEFLTYFQNEAQLDKSGLPSDRFFAERPEGSVSTLKIQRTQQEDSAVYLCASSGGLTRGDTQYFGPGTRLTVL.

This clonotype was observed a few times. The chain links TRBV29-1 to TRBJ2-5; 10 nucleotides match TRBD2. This CDR3 contains 14 residues. CDR1 and CDR2 from the germline V gene are SQVTM and ANQGSEA. V shed 4 bases and J 4 bases; nucleotides not matched to a gene: 6. This CDR3 is CSVASGRLGETQYF. CDR3 nucleotides: TGCAGCGTTGCTAGCGGGAGACTCGGAGAGACCCAGTACTTC.

The rearrangement uses TRBV7-9 and TRBJ2-3; 10 bases agree with TRBD2. The J segment lost 3 bases and the V segment lost 3 bases, leaving 3 bases of the junction unmatched. Germline V lookup: CDR1 SEHNR, CDR2 FQNEAQ (reference sequence). The CDR3 totals 15 residues. CDR3 DNA sequence: TGTGCCAGCAGCTTGGATAGCGGGAGGACAGATACGCAGTATTTT. Encoded protein: CASSLDSGRTDTQYF.

This clonotype appeared many times. V gene TRBV12-3 or TRBV12-4 combines with J gene TRBJ1-5; TRBD1 agrees at 7 bases. J gave up 4 bases and V 2 bases, and 5 bases lay outside the gene matches. This CDR3 contains 15 residues. DNA for the CDR3: TGTGCCAGCAGTTTAATACAGGGGCCTAATCAGCCCCAGCATTTT. This sequence encodes CASSLIQGPNQPQHF.

This clonotype occurred many times. J is TRBJ2-4 and V is TRBV29-1; perhaps TRBD1 as D (5 bases). Between the trimmed V and J ends, which lost 0 bases and 6 bases, there was a span of 12 bases. Germline V gene sequence: CDR1 SQVTM, CDR2 ANQGSEA. This CDR3 has 14 residues. The CDR3: CSVEESRAGNIQYF. CDR3 DNA: TGCAGCGTTGAAGAGAGCAGGGCTGGAAACATTCAGTACTTC.

In its sample, this clonotype was seen many times. The V call is TRBV11-2, the J call TRBJ1-2; a weak D match, TRBD1 (6 bases). Germline CDR1 reads SGHAT; CDR2 reads FQNNGV. The CDR3 contains 15 residues. Between the trimmed V and J ends, which lost 0 bases and 4 bases, there was a span of 12 bases. The CDR3 DNA follows: TGTGCCAGCAGCTTAGATTCGACAGGTGGCTATGGCTACACCTTC. It is translated as CASSLDSTGGYGYTF.

The J gene is TRBJ2-3, the V gene TRBV19; 11 bases are a match to TRBD2. Per germline, CDR1 LNHDA and CDR2 SQIVND (reference sequence). This CDR3 contains 16 residues. The V and J ends lost 5 bases and 3 bases, in that order; junction bases with no gene match: 7. The CDR3 sequence is CASSVLAGGGTDTQYF. In nucleotides, the CDR3 is TGTGCCAGTAGTGTCCTAGCGGGAGGCGGAACAGATACGCAGTATTTT. Drawing the rest from reference TRBV19 and TRBJ2-3, the complete variable domain is DGGITQSPKYLFRKEGQNVTLSCEQNLNHDAMYWYRQDPGQGLRLIYYSQIVNDFQKGDIAEGYSVSREKKESFPLTVTSAQKNPTAFYLCASSVLAGGGTDTQYFGPGTRLTVL.

The chain is built from TRBV18 and TRBJ1-2; D ambiguous. This CDR3 is 12 amino acids long. V dropped 7 bases and J dropped 6 bases, with 12 bases sitting between them. CDR1 and CDR2 from the germline V gene are KGHSH and LQKENI. This CDR3 reads CASFTVPNGYTF. CDR3 nucleotide sequence: TGTGCCAGCTTCACGGTCCCAAATGGCTACACCTTC. The whole variable domain, remainder taken from reference TRBV18 and TRBJ1-2, is NAGVMQNPRHLVRRRGQEARLRCSPMKGHSHVYWYRQLPEEGLKFMVYLQKENIIDESGMPKERFSAEFPKEGPSILRIQQVVRGDSAAYFCASFTVPNGYTFGSGTRLTVV.

The sample holds many counts of this clonotype. The chain links TRBV25-1 to TRBJ2-1, with D unclear. Germline V CDR1 and CDR2: MGHDK, SYGVNS. The CDR3 has 11 residues. V lost 7 bases, J lost 6 bases, and 7 bases lay in between. CDR3: CASIRTNEQFF. CDR3 sequence (DNA): TGTGCCAGCATTCGTACCAATGAGCAGTTCTTC.

V is TRBV5-1 and J is TRBJ2-7; 11 bases fit TRBD1. The CDR3 consists of 14 residues. Trimming took 4 bases from V and 5 from J; bases not matched to a gene: 5. From germline, CDR1 is SGHRS and CDR2 YFSETQ. CDR3 DNA: TGCGCCAGCAGCCCCGGGACAGGGGGACACGAGCAGTACTTC. Translation gives CASSPGTGGHEQYF. Full variable domain (remainder filled in from reference TRBV5-1 and TRBJ2-7): KAGVTQTPRYLIKTRGQQVTLSCSPISGHRSVSWYQQTPGQGLQFLFEYFSETQRNKGNFPGRFSGRQFSNSRSEMNVSTLELGDSALYLCASSPGTGGHEQYFGPGTRLTVT.

This clonotype was counted a few times. The gene calls are TRBV6-5 and TRBJ2-7; D remains unclear. V lost 5 bases and J 3 bases, leaving 11 bases between the germline ends. The CDR3 is made up of 13 amino acids. Germline V lookup: CDR1 MNHEY, CDR2 SVGAGI. The CDR3 loop reads CASSRSPNYEQYF. Written as DNA, the CDR3 is TGTGCCAGCAGTCGGAGCCCCAACTACGAGCAGTACTTC.

The gene calls are TRBV12-3 or TRBV12-4 and TRBJ1-6; 7 positions agree with TRBD1. The V segment lost 7 bases and the J segment 13 bases; nucleotides outside the gene matches: 7. This CDR3 has 12 amino acids. CDR3 in amino acids: CASNRQGSPLHF. CDR3 in DNA: TGTGCCAGCAACAGACAGGGTTCGCCCCTCCACTTT.

The chain recombines TRBV7-2 with TRBJ2-7; 11 bases are a match to TRBD2. After removal of 0 bases from V and 0 bases from J, the junction contained 4 bases not matched to a gene. This CDR3 has 17 amino acids. Germline V gives CDR1 SGHTA, CDR2 FQGNSA. The CDR3 region has the DNA TGTGCCAGCAGCTTAGCGAGCACTAGCGGGAGCTCCTACGAGCAGTACTTC. Translated: CASSLASTSGSSYEQYF. The variable domain in full, with the rest retrieved from reference TRBV7-2 and TRBJ2-7, is GAGVSQSPSNKVTEKGKDVELRCDPISGHTALYWYRQSLGQGLEFLIYFQGNSAPDKSGLPSDRFSAERTGGSVSTLTIQRTQQEDSAVYLCASSLASTSGSSYEQYFGPGTRLTVT.

This clonotype occurred a few times. The chain links TRBV5-1 to TRBJ2-3, with 11 bases fitting TRBD2. From germline, CDR1 is SGHRS and CDR2 YFSETQ. V gave up 1 base and J gave up 6 bases; unmatched junction bases: 7. This CDR3 comprises 16 residues. CDR3 protein: CASSLILAGVPDTQYF. The CDR3 bases are TGCGCCAGCAGCTTGATACTAGCGGGAGTACCTGATACGCAGTATTTT. Using reference TRBV5-1 and TRBJ2-3 for the parts outside the CDR3, the full variable domain is KAGVTQTPRYLIKTRGQQVTLSCSPISGHRSVSWYQQTPGQGLQFLFEYFSETQRNKGNFPGRFSGRQFSNSRSEMNVSTLELGDSALYLCASSLILAGVPDTQYFGPGTRLTVL.

The genes are TRBV6-5 and TRBJ2-1; 12 bases are a match to TRBD2. Losses at the gene ends were 6 bases for V and 6 bases for J; bases not matched to a gene: 9. Per germline, CDR1 MNHEY and CDR2 SVGAGI. This CDR3 spans 16 amino acids. In DNA, the CDR3 is TGTGCCAGCAGGAAACCTCTAGCGGGAGGGCCCAATGAGCAGTTCTTC. Its protein is CASRKPLAGGPNEQFF.

This clonotype has at least ten counts. CDR3 nucleotides: TGCGCCAGCAGCCAACAAATTACCTTTATGAGCGAGCAGTACTTC. Its translation is CASSQQITFMSEQYF. The V call is TRBV4-1, the J call TRBJ2-7; D remains ambiguous. V was cut by 2 bases and J by 6 bases, with 17 bases left in between. Germline V gene lookup returns CDR1 MGHRA and CDR2 YSYEKL. There are 15 residues in the CDR3.

This rearrangement joins TRBV14 to TRBJ2-1, with 10 bases fitting TRBD2. This CDR3 region has 18 residues. V lost 0 bases to trimming and J lost 3 bases; unmatched junction nucleotides: 8. Per germline, CDR1 SGHDN and CDR2 FVKESK. The CDR3 DNA follows: TGTGCCAGCAGCCAAGATCGAGTAGCGGGAGGAATCTACAATGAGCAGTTCTTC. Its protein is CASSQDRVAGGIYNEQFF. Combining the CDR3 with reference TRBV14 and TRBJ2-1 gives the whole variable domain EAGVTQFPSHSVIEKGQTVTLRCDPISGHDNLYWYRRVMGKEIKFLLHFVKESKQDESGMPNNRFLAERTGGTYSTLKVQPAELEDSGVYFCASSQDRVAGGIYNEQFFGPGTRLTVL.

This clonotype was recorded many times. The V call is TRBV20-1, the J call TRBJ2-1; TRBD2 agrees at 8 bases. Losses at the gene ends were 2 bases for V and 0 bases for J; bases not matched to a gene: 0. CDR1 and CDR2 (germline): DFQATT, SNEGSKA (reference sequence). This CDR3 has 14 amino acids. This chain's CDR3 is CSARSGSSYNEQFF. CDR3 DNA sequence: TGCAGTGCTAGAAGCGGGAGCTCCTACAATGAGCAGTTCTTC.